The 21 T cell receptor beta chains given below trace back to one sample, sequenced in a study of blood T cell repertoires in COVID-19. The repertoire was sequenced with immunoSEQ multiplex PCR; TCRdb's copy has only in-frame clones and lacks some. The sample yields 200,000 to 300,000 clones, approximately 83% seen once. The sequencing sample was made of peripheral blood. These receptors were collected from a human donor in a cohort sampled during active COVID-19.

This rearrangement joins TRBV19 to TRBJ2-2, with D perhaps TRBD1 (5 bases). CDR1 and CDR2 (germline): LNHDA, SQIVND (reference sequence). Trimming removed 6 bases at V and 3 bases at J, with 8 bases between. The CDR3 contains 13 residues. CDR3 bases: TGTGCCAGTAGCCCGACAGACACCGGGGAGCTGTTTTTT. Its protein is CASSPTDTGELFF. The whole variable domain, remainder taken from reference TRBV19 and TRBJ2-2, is DGGITQSPKYLFRKEGQNVTLSCEQNLNHDAMYWYRQDPGQGLRLIYYSQIVNDFQKGDIAEGYSVSREKKESFPLTVTSAQKNPTAFYLCASSPTDTGELFFGEGSRLTVL.

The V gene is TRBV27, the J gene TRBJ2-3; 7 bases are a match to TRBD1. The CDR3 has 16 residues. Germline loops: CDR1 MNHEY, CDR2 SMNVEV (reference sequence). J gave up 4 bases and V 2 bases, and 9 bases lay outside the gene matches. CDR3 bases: TGTGCCAGCAGTTTAAAGGGCTCAGGGGGAGCAGATACGCAGTATTTT. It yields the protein CASSLKGSGGADTQYF.

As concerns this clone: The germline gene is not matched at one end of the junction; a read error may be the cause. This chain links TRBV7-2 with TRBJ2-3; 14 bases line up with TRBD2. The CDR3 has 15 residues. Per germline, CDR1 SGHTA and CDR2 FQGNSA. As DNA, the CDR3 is TGTGCCAGCAGCTCGCCTCCGGGACTAGCGGGGGCTGTTAATTTT. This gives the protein CASSSPPGLAGAVNF.

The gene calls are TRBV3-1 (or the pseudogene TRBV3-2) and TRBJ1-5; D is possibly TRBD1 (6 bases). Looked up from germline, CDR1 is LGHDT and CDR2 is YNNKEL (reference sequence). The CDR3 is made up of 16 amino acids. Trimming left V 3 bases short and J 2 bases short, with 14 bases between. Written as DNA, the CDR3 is TGTGCCAGCAGCCAGGACACAGGGTCGGGCAATCAGCCCCAGCATTTT. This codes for CASSQDTGSGNQPQHF.

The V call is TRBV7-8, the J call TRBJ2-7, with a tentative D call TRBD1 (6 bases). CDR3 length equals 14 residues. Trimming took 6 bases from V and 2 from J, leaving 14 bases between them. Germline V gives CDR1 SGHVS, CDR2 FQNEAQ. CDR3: CASRLNRVPYEQYF. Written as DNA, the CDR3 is TGTGCCAGCAGACTAAACAGGGTCCCCTACGAGCAGTACTTC.

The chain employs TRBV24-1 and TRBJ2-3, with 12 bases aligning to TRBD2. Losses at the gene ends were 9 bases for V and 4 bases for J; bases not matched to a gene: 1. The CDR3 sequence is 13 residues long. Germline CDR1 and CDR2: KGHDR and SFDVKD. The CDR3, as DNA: TGTGCCACCTCTAGCGGGGGGGCAGATACGCAGTATTTT. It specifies CATSSGGADTQYF.

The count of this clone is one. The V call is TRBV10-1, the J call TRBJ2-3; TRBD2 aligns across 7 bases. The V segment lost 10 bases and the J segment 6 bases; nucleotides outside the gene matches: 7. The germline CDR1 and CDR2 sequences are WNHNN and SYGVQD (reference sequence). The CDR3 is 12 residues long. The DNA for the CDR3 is TGCGCCAAGAGGGGAGGGGCGGATACGCAGTATTTT. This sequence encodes CAKRGGADTQYF.

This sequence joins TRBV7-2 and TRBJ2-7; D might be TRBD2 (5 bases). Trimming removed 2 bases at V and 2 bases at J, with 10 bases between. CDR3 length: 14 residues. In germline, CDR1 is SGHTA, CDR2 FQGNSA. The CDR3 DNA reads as TGTGCCAGCAGCTTACTTACGGGAACCTACGAGCAGTACTTC. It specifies CASSLLTGTYEQYF.

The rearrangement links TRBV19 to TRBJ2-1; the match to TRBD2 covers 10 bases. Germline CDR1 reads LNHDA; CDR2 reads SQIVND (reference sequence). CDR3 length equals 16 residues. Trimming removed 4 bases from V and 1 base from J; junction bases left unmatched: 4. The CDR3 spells CASSRVSGRSYNEQFF. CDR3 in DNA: TGTGCCAGTAGTAGGGTTAGCGGGAGGTCCTACAATGAGCAGTTCTTC.

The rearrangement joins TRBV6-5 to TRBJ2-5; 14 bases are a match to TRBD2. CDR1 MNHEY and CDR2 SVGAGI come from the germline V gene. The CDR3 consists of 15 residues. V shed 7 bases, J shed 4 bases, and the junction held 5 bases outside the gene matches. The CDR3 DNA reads TGTGCCAGCACCGCCGGGACTAGCGGGGGAGAGACCCAGTACTTC. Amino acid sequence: CASTAGTSGGETQYF.

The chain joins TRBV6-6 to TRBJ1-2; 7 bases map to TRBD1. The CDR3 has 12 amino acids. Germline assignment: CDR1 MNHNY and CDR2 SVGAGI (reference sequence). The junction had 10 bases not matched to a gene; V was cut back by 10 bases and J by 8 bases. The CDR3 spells CATEGGRDGYTF. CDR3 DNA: TGTGCCACCGAAGGGGGCAGGGACGGCTACACCTTC.

As DNA, the CDR3 is TGCGCCAGCAGTTGGCAGGGTCCCGGGGAGCTGTTTTTT. It specifies CASSWQGPGELFF. This chain connects TRBV10-2 to TRBJ2-2, with D perhaps TRBD1 (5 bases). V lost 5 bases and J 6 bases, leaving 10 bases between the germline ends. CDR3 length: 13 residues. Germline lookup yields CDR1 WSHSY and CDR2 SAAADI.

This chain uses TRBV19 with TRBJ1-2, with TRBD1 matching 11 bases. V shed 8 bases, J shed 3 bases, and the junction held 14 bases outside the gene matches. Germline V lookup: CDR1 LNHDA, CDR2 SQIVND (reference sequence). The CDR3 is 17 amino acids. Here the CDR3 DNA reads TGTGCCAGTGCTCCGGGACAGGGGGTAGCGGCCTACTATGGCTACACCTTC. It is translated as CASAPGQGVAAYYGYTF.

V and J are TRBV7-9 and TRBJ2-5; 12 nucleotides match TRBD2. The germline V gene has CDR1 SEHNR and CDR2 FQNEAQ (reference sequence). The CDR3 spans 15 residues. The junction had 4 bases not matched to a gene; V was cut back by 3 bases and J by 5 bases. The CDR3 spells CASSFWTSGIETQYF. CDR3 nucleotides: TGTGCCAGCAGCTTCTGGACTAGCGGGATCGAGACCCAGTACTTC.

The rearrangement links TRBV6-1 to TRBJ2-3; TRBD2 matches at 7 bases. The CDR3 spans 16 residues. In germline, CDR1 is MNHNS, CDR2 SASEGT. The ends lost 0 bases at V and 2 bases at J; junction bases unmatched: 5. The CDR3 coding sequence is TGTGCCAGCAGTGAAGCGGTGGGAGGGTACACAGATACGCAGTATTTT. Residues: CASSEAVGGYTDTQYF.

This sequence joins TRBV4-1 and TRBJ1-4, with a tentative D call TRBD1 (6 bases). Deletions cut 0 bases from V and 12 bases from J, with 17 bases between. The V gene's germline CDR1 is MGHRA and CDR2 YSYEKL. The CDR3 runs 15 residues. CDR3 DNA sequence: TGCGCCAGCAGCCAAGAGAGGGCAGGGGCGATCGAACTGTTTTTT. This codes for CASSQERAGAIELFF.

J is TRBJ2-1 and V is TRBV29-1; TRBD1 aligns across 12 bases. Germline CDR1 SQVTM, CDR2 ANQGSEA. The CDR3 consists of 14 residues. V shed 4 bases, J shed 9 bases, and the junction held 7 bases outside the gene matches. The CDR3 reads CSVGGQGAISEQFF. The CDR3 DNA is TGCAGCGTTGGGGGACAGGGGGCGATAAGTGAGCAGTTCTTC.

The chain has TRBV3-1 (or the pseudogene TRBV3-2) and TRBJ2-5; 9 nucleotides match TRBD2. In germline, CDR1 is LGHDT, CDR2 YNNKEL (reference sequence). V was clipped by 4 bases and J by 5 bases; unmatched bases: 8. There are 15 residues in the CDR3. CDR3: CASSPVAGVRETQYF. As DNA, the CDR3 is TGTGCCAGCAGCCCCGTAGCGGGAGTCCGGGAGACCCAGTACTTC.

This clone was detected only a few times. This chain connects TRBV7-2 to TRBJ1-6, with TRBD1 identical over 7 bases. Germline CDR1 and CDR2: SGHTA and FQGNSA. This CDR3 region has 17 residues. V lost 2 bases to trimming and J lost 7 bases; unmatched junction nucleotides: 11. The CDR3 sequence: CASSLQSRGRRNSPLHF. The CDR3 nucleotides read TGTGCCAGCAGCTTACAGTCAAGGGGGCGCCGGAATTCACCCCTCCACTTT.

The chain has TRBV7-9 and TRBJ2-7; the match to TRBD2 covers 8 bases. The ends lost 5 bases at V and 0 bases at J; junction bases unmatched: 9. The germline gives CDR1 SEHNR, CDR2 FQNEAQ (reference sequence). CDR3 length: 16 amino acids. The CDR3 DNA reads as TGTGCCAGCAGCCCTGCCCCACTAGCGGACTCCTACGAGCAGTACTTC. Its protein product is CASSPAPLADSYEQYF.

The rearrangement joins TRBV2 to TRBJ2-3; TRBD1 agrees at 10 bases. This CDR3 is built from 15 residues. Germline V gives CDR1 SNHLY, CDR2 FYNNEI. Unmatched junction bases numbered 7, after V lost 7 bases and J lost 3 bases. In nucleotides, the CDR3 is TGTGCCAGCACCATACCGGGACAGGGGACAGATACGCAGTATTTT. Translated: CASTIPGQGTDTQYF. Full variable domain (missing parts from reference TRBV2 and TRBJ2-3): EPEVTQTPSHQVTQMGQEVILRCVPISNHLYFYWYRQILGQKVEFLVSFYNNEISEKSEIFDDQFSVERPDGSNFTLKIRSTKLEDSAMYFCASTIPGQGTDTQYFGPGTRLTVL.